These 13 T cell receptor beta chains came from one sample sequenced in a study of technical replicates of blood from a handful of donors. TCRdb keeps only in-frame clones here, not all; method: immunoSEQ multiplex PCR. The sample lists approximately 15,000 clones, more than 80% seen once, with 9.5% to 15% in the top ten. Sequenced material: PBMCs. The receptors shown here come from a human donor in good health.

Written as DNA, the CDR3 is TGTGCCAGCAGCTTAAAGCGCCCCTACGAGCAGTACTTC. Its protein product is CASSLKRPYEQYF. This chain joins TRBV7-2 and TRBJ2-7; D gene ambiguous. This CDR3 has 13 amino acids. The V gene lost 2 bases and the J gene lost 2 bases, with 7 bases spanning the gap. Germline CDR1 is SGHTA and CDR2 is FQGNSA.

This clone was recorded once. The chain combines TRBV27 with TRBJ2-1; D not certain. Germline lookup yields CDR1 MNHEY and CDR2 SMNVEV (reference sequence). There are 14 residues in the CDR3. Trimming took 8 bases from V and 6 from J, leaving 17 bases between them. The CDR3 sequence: CASQRVARLNEQFF. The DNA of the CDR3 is TGTGCCAGCCAACGGGTGGCTCGCCTCAATGAGCAGTTCTTC.

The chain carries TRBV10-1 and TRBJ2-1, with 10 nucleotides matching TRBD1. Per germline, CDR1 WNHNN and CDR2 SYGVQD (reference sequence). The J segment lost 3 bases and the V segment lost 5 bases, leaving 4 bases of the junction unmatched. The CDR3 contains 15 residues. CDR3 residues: CASSTGTGDYNEQFF. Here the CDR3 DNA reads TGCGCCAGCAGTACCGGGACAGGGGACTACAATGAGCAGTTCTTC.

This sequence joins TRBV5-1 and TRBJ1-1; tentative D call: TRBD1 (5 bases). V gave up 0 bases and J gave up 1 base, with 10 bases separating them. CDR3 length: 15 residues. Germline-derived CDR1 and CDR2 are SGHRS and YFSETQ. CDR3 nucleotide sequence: TGCGCCAGCAGCTTGGTCCCCGGGGGGAACACTGAAGCTTTCTTT. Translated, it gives CASSLVPGGNTEAFF.

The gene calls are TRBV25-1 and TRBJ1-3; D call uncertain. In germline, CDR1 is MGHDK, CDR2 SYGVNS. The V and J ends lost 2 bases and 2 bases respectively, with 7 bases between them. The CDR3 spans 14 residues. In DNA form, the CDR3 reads TGTGCCAGCAGTGAAAGTCGGGCTGGAAACACCATATATTTT. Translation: CASSESRAGNTIYF.

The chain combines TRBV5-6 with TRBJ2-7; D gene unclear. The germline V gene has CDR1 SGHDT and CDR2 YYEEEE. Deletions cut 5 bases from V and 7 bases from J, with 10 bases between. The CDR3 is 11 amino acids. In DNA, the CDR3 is TGTGCCAGCAGTTCGTGGCAAGAGCAGTACTTC. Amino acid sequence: CASSSWQEQYF.

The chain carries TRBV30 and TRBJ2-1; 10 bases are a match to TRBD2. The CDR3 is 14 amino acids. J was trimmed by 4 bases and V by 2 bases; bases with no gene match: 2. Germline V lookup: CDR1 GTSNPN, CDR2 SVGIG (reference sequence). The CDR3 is CAWSSAGGYNEQFF. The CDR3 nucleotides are TGTGCCTGGAGTTCAGCGGGGGGGTACAATGAGCAGTTCTTC.

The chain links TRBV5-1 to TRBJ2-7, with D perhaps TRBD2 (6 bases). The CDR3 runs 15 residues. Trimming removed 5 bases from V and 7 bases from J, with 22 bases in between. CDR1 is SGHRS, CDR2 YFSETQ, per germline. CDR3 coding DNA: TGCGCCAGCAGTTTAGCGGACCAACCTTCGGAGGAGCAGTACTTC. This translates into CASSLADQPSEEQYF.

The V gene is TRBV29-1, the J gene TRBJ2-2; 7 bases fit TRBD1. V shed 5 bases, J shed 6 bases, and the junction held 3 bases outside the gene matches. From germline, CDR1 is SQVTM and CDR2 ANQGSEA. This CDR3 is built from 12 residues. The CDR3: CSVSQGAGELFF. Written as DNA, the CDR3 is TGCAGCGTTAGTCAGGGGGCCGGGGAGCTGTTTTTT.

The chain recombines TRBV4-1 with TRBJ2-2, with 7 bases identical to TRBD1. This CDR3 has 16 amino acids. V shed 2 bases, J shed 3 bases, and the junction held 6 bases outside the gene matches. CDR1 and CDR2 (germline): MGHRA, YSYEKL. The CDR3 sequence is CASSQIGQADTGELFF. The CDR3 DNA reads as TGCGCCAGCAGCCAAATAGGACAGGCCGACACCGGGGAGCTGTTTTTT.

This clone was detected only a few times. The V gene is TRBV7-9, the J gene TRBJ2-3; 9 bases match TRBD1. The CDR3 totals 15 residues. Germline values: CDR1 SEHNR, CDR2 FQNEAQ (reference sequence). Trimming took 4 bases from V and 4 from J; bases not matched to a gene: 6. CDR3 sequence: CASSWTGDVADTQYF. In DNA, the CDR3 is TGTGCCAGCAGCTGGACAGGGGATGTGGCAGATACGCAGTATTTT. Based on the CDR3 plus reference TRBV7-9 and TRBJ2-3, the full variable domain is DTGVSQNPRHKITKRGQNVTFRCDPISEHNRLYWYRQTLGQGPEFLTYFQNEAQLEKSRLLSDRFSAERPKGSFSTLEIQRTEQGDSAMYLCASSWTGDVADTQYFGPGTRLTVL.

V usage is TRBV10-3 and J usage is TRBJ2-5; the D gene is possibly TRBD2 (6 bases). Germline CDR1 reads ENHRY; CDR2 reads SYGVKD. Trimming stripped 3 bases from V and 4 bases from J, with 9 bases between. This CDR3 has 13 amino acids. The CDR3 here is CAISEGEAETQYF. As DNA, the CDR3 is TGTGCCATCAGTGAAGGGGAGGCAGAGACCCAGTACTTC.

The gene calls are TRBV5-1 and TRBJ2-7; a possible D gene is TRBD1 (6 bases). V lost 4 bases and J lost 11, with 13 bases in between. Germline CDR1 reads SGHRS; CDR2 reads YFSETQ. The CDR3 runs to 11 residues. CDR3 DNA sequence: TGCGCCAGCAGCCCGGACAGTGGAAAGTACTTC. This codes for CASSPDSGKYF.